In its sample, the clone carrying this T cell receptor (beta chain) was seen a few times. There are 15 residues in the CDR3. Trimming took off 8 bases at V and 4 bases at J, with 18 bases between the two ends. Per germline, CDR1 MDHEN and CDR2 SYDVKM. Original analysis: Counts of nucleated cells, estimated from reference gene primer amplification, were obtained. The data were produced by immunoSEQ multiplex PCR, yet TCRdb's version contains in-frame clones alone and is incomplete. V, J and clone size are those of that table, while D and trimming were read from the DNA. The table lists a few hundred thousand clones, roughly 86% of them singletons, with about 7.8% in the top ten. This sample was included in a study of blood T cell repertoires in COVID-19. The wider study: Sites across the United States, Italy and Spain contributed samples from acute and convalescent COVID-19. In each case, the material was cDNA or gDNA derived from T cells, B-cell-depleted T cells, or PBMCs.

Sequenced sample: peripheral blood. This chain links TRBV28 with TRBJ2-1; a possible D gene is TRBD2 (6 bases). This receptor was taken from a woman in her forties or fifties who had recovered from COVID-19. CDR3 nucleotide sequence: TGTGCCAGCCTTCCAACCCAGGGACTTTACAATGAGCAGTTCTTC. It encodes CASLPTQGLYNEQFF.